A single sample gave rise to the 12 T cell receptor beta chains below, sequenced in a study of T cell responses to AZD1222 COVID-19 vaccine (dated by TCRdb to about 2021). The library came from the immunoSEQ multiplex PCR assay. TCRdb limited this immuneACCESS table to in-frame rearrangements with V and J called. A share of clones is missing; checked studies link under half to unresolved V genes, and the rest is unexplained. The sample includes 150,000 to 200,000 clones, with 94% observed a single time. The ten most abundant clones make up 4% to 5.5% of the sample. Interpreted using the paper, the time point label stands for: about 28 days (+/-7) after the second vaccine dose. The sample consisted of peripheral blood, taken 28 days after the second AZD1222 dose. The receptors shown here come from an adult who received the AZD1222 COVID-19 vaccine.

This chain uses TRBV7-6 with TRBJ2-1, with D uncertain. Germline V lookup: CDR1 SGHVS, CDR2 FNYEAQ. V lost 7 bases and J lost 8, with 9 bases in between. The CDR3 spans 11 residues. As DNA, the CDR3 is TGTGCCAGCATCACCTCCCATGAGCAGTTCTTC. Its translation: CASITSHEQFF.

The sample holds one count of this clone. V is TRBV11-1 and J is TRBJ2-2, with TRBD2 matching 8 bases. J lost 9 bases, V lost 5 bases, and 5 bases had no gene match. The CDR3 loop spans 13 amino acids. Germline assignment: CDR1 SGHAT and CDR2 FQDESV (reference sequence). Here the CDR3 reads CASSLRGGRELFF. The CDR3 DNA follows: TGTGCCAGCAGCCTACGGGGGGGCCGGGAGCTGTTTTTT.

The chain is built from TRBV7-6 and TRBJ1-5; tentatively, D is TRBD1 (5 bases). CDR3 length: 14 residues. Germline CDR1 reads SGHVS; CDR2 reads FNYEAQ. Trimming stripped 0 bases from V and 2 bases from J, with 5 bases between. CDR3 nucleotides: TGTGCCAGCAGCTTAGCGACAGGCAATCAGCCCCAGCATTTT. This codes for CASSLATGNQPQHF. Complete variable domain (other parts from reference TRBV7-6 and TRBJ1-5): GAGVSQSPRYKVTKRGQDVALRCDPISGHVSLYWYRQALGQGPEFLTYFNYEAQQDKSGLPNDRFSAERPEGSISTLTIQRTEQRDSAMYRCASSLATGNQPQHFGDGTRLSIL.

The J gene is TRBJ1-6, the V gene TRBV7-8; no reliable D call. V was cut by 0 bases and J by 0 bases, with 12 bases left in between. The CDR3 consists of 18 residues. Germline V lookup: CDR1 SGHVS, CDR2 FQNEAQ. CDR3 sequence (DNA): TGTGCCAGCAGCTTAGCGCTAGGCAGAGACTCCTATAATTCACCCCTCCACTTT. Protein sequence: CASSLALGRDSYNSPLHF. The full variable domain, with the rest looked up from reference TRBV7-8 and TRBJ1-6, is GAGVSQSPRYKVAKRGQDVALRCDPISGHVSLFWYQQALGQGPEFLTYFQNEAQLDKSGLPSDRFFAERPEGSVSTLKIQRTQQEDSAVYLCASSLALGRDSYNSPLHFGNGTRLTVT.

CDR3 DNA: TGTGCCAGCAGCTCTTCCCCCGGGACAGGGATCGTCGGGGAGCTGTTTTTT. Amino acids: CASSSSPGTGIVGELFF. The genes are TRBV5-5 and TRBJ2-2; TRBD1 aligns across 9 bases. The junction had 13 bases not matched to a gene; V was cut back by 3 bases and J by 7 bases. The CDR3 length is 17 residues. Germline CDR1 is SGHKS and CDR2 is YYEKEE (reference sequence).

The V call is TRBV25-1, the J call TRBJ1-2, with 7 bases lining up with TRBD1. The CDR3 sequence is 14 residues long. Germline CDR1 is MGHDK and CDR2 is SYGVNS. Unmatched junction bases numbered 9, after V lost 6 bases and J lost 5 bases. The CDR3 reads CASRDPGQKYGYTF. In DNA, the CDR3 is TGTGCCAGCAGAGACCCGGGACAGAAGTATGGCTACACCTTC.

The J gene is TRBJ2-5, the V gene TRBV10-3; possible D gene TRBD2, 5 bases. The germline V gene has CDR1 ENHRY and CDR2 SYGVKD. The CDR3 contains 14 residues. V gave up 1 base and J gave up 2 bases, with 8 bases separating them. The CDR3 DNA sequence: TGTGCCATCAGTGAGTGGAGGCAGCAAGAGACCCAGTACTTC. Residues: CAISEWRQQETQYF.

This sequence joins TRBV4-1 and TRBJ2-3; possibly TRBD2 for D (6 bases). V was shortened by 4 bases and J by 2 bases, with 13 bases between the two germline ends. Germline values: CDR1 MGHRA, CDR2 YSYEKL. There are 15 residues in the CDR3. The CDR3 spells CASSPSRGATDTQYF. As DNA, the CDR3 is TGCGCCAGCAGCCCCTCGCGGGGTGCCACAGATACGCAGTATTTT.

The V and J genes are TRBV24-1 and TRBJ2-3; 10 nucleotides agree with TRBD1. Germline CDR1 is KGHDR and CDR2 is SFDVKD. CDR3 length: 15 residues. Losses at the gene ends were 9 bases for V and 4 bases for J; bases not matched to a gene: 9. The CDR3 here is CATRRGTGASDTQYF. CDR3 nucleotide sequence: TGTGCCACCCGCCGAGGGACAGGGGCCTCAGATACGCAGTATTTT.

This clone was detected only once. The V call is TRBV6-5, the J call TRBJ2-1; 11 positions match TRBD2. The CDR3 has 14 residues. CDR1 is MNHEY and CDR2 is SVGAGI in the germline V gene. Trimming at V came to 6 bases and at J to 4 bases, leaving 2 bases not matched to a gene. CDR3 nucleotide sequence: TGTGCCAGCAGGGGGACTAGCGGTTACAATGAGCAGTTCTTC. Protein sequence: CASRGTSGYNEQFF.

The CDR3 nucleotides are TGTGCCAGCAGCCGACAGGGTGTTGCTGAAGCTTTCTTT. The encoded protein is CASSRQGVAEAFF. The rearrangement links TRBV28 to TRBJ1-1, with 7 positions matching TRBD1. CDR1 is MDHEN and CDR2 is SYDVKM in the germline V gene. V lost 6 bases to trimming and J lost 6 bases; unmatched junction nucleotides: 7. The CDR3 extends over 13 amino acids.

This chain links TRBV30 with TRBJ1-2; D might be TRBD1 (5 bases). V was trimmed by 0 bases and J by 8 bases, leaving 7 bases between them. The length of the CDR3 is 11 residues. Germline V gives CDR1 GTSNPN, CDR2 SVGIG (reference sequence). As DNA, the CDR3 is TGTGCCTGGAGTGTCCACAGGGGCTACACCTTC. Its protein product is CAWSVHRGYTF.